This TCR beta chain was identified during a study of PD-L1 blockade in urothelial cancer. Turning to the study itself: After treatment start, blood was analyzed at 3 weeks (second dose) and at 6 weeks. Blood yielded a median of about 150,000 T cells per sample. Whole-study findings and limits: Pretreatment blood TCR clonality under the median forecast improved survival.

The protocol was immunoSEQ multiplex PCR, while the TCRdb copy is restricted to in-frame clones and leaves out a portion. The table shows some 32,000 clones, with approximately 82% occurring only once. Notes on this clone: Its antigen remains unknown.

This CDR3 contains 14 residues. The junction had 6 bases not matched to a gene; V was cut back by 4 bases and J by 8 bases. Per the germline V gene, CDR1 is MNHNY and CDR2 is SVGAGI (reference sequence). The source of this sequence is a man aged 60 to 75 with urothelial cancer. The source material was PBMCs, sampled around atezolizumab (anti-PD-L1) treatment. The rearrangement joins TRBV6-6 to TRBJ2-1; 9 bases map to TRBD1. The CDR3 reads CASSSWTGADEQFF. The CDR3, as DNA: TGTGCCAGCAGTTCTTGGACAGGGGCGGATGAGCAGTTCTTC.